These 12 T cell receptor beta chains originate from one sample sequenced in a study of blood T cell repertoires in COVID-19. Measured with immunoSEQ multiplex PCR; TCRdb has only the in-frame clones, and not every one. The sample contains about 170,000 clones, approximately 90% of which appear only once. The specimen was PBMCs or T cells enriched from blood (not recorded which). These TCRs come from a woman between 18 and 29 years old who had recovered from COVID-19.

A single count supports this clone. Here the CDR3 reads CAWTTNRDPTDTQYF. In DNA form, the CDR3 reads TGTGCCTGGACCACTAACAGGGACCCCACAGATACGCAGTATTTT. V and J are TRBV30 and TRBJ2-3, with D perhaps TRBD1 (6 bases). Germline assignment: CDR1 GTSNPN and CDR2 SVGIG (reference sequence). There are 15 residues in the CDR3. The V gene lost 4 bases and the J gene lost 2 bases, with 16 bases spanning the gap.

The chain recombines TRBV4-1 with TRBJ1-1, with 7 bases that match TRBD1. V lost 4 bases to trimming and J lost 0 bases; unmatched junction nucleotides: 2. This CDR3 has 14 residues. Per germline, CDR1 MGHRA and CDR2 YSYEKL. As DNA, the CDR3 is TGCGCCAGCAGCCTTAGGGGGCTGAACACTGAAGCTTTCTTT. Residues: CASSLRGLNTEAFF.

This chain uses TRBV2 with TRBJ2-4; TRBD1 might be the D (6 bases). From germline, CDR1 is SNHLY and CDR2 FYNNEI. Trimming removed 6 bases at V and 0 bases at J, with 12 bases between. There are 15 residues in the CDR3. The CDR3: CASRGDRLAKNIQYF. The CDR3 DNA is TGTGCCAGCAGGGGAGACAGGCTAGCCAAAAACATTCAGTACTTC.

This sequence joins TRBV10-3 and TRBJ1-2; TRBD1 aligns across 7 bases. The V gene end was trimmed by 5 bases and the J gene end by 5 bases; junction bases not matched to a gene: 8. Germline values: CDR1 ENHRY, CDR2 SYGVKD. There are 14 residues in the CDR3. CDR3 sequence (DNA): TGTGCCATCAGTCACGGGACAGTAGGATATGGCTACACCTTC. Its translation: CAISHGTVGYGYTF.

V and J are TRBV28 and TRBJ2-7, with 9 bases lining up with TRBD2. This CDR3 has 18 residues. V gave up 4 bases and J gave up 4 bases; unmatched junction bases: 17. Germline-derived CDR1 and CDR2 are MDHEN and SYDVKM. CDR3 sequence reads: CASSSHTRTREGRYEQYF. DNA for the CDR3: TGTGCCAGCAGTTCCCACACACGGACGCGGGAGGGCCGGTACGAGCAGTACTTC. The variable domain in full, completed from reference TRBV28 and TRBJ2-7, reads DVKVTQSSRYLVKRTGEKVFLECVQDMDHENMFWYRQDPGLGLRLIYFSYDVKMKEKGDIPEGYSVSREKKERFSLILESASTNQTSMYLCASSSHTRTREGRYEQYFGPGTRLTVT.

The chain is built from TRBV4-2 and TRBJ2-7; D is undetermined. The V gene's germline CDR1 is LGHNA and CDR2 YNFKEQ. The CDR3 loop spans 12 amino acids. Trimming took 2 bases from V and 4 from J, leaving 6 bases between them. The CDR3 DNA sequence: TGTGCCAGCAGCCAAAGCGTGTACGAGCAGTACTTC. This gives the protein CASSQSVYEQYF.

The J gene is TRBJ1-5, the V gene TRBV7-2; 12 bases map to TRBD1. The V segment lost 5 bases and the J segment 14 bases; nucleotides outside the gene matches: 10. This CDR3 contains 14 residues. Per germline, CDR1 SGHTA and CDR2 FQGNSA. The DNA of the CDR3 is TGTGCCAGCAGCCTGGGACAGGGGGCAACCAGGGAGCATTTT. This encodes CASSLGQGATREHF.

Here the CDR3 reads CASSLYIRGTGKGQPQHF. CDR3 coding DNA: TGTGCCAGCAGCTTATATATCCGGGGGACAGGAAAGGGGCAGCCCCAGCATTTT. The rearrangement links TRBV7-9 to TRBJ1-5; 8 nucleotides match TRBD1. Germline assignment: CDR1 SEHNR and CDR2 FQNEAQ (reference sequence). The J segment lost 7 bases and the V segment lost 2 bases, leaving 16 bases of the junction unmatched. The CDR3 consists of 18 residues.

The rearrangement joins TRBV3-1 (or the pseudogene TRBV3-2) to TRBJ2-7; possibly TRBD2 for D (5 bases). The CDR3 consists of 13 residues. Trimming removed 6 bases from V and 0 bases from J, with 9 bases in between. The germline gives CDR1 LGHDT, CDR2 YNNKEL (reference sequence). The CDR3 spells CASRAANSYEQYF. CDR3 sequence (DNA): TGTGCCAGCAGAGCGGCCAACTCCTACGAGCAGTACTTC.

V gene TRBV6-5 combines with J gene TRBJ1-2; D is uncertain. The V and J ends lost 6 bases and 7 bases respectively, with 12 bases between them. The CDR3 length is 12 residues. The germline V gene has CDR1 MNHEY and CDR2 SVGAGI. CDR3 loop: CASRGVGGGYTF. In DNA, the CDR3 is TGTGCCAGCAGGGGAGTAGGAGGTGGCTACACCTTC.

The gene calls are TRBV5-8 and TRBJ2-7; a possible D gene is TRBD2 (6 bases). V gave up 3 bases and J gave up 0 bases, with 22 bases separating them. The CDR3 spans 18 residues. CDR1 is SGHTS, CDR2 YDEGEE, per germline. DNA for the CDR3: TGTGCCAGCAGCTCCCGACTCACCTCTAGCGCCGTCTCCTACGAGCAGTACTTC. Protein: CASSSRLTSSAVSYEQYF.

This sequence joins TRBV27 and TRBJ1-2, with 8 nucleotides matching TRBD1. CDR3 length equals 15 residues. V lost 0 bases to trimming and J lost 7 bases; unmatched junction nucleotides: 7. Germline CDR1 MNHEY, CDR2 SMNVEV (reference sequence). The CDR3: CASSLSRTGYAGYTF. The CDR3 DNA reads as TGTGCCAGCAGTTTATCCCGGACAGGGTACGCTGGCTACACCTTC.